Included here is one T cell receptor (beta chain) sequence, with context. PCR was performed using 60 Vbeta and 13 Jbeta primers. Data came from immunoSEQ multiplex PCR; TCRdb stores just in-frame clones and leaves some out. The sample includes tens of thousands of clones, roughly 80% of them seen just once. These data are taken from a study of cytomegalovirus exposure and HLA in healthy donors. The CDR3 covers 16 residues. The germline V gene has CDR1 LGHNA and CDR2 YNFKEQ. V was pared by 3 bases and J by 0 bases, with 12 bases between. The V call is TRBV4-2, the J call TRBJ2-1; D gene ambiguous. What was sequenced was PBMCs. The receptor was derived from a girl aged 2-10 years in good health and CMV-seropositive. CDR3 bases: TGTGCCAGCAGCCAGGCACCTCACAACTCCTACAATGAGCAGTTCTTC. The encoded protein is CASSQAPHNSYNEQFF.